Below, one T cell receptor (beta chain) is given with its context. The data were taken from a study of spatial heterogeneity in lung cancer. The CDR3 sequence is 15 residues long. V dropped 5 bases and J dropped 2; count of bases not matched to a gene: 9. CDR1 and CDR2 from the germline V gene are MNHEY and SVGAGI. Stated time point: blood at routine non-recurrence follow-up after resection. Unsorted whole RNA of tumor, nontumor lung or frozen PBMC was sequenced. TCR cDNA molecules each carried a unique molecular identifier. TCRdb re-called the 5' RACE reads through MiXCR, storing one row per CDR3 protein. The sample lists 60,000 to 85,000 distinct CDR3 sequences, approximately 8.9% occurring once.

The V and J genes are TRBV6-5 and TRBJ2-7, with 7 bases lining up with TRBD1. This specimen consisted of PBMCs, obtained at follow-up. This receptor was taken from a female donor with early-stage non-small cell lung cancer. The CDR3 spells CASSPSGGTTYEQYF. The CDR3 region has the DNA TGTGCCAGCAGTCCGTCAGGGGGAACAACCTACGAGCAGTACTTC.